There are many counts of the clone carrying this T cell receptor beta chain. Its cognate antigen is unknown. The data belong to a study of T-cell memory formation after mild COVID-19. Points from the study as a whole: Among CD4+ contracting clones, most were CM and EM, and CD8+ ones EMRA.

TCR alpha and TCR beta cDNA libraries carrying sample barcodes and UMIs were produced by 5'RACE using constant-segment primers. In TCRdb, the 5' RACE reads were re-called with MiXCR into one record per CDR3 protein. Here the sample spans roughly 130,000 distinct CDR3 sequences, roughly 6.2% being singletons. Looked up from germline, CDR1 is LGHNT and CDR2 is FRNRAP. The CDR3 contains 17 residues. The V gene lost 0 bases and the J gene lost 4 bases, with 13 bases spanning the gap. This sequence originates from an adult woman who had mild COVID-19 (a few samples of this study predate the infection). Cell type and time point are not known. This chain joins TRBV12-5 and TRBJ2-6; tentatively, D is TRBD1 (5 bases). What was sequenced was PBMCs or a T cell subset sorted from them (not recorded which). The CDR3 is CASGLVLSGAGANVLTF. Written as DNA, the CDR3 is TGTGCTAGTGGTTTGGTACTCTCTGGGGCCGGGGCCAACGTCCTGACTTTC.